These 25 T cell receptor beta chains were all obtained from the same sample, sequenced in a study of tumor-infiltrating lymphocytes in primary liver carcinoma (dated by TCRdb to 2017 to 2019). TCRdb records Illumina HiSeq 2500 as the sequencer. A constant-region primer and ProtoScript II reverse transcriptase were used to reverse-transcribe TCRbeta-specific cDNA from roughly 0.5 ug total RNA. The TCRbeta libraries were prepared through three rounds of nested multiplex PCR following a slightly modified ARM-PCR procedure. Each of the first two PCR rounds ran for 9 to 11 cycles using multiplex TRBV1-TRBV30 forward primers together with a Cbeta reverse primer. Through fastp at Q25 and MiXCR, TCRdb rebuilt clones from the public reads, retaining in-frame beta chains. Rows matching on CDR3 protein sequence are summarized as one entry with the most common DNA and genes. The sample yields 85,000 to 100,000 distinct CDR3 sequences; about 70% were counted once. 25% to 35% of the sample comes from the top ten.

Total RNA and DNA were co-extracted from about 19-30 mg of bulk tissue with the AllPrep DNA/RNA mini kit, without cell sorting. The specimen sequenced was tumor-adjacent normal liver tissue. Receptors were obtained from a middle-aged man with primary liver carcinoma and hepatitis B virus infection.

The chain recombines TRBV11-2 with TRBJ1-1; 10 bases map to TRBD1. The germline CDR1 and CDR2 sequences are SGHAT and FQNNGV. The CDR3 consists of 17 residues. V trimming: 10 bases; J trimming: 0 bases; junction bases outside the gene matches: 14. The CDR3 loop reads CANRHNRDRGMNTEAFF. The CDR3 DNA follows: TGTGCCAACAGGCATAACCGGGACAGGGGAATGAACACTGAAGCTTTCTTT.

The sample holds a few counts of this clonotype. The chain carries TRBV11-2 and TRBJ2-1; D is unclear. The CDR3 loop spans 11 amino acids. CDR1 is SGHAT, CDR2 FQNNGV, per germline. Trimming removed 3 bases from V and 9 bases from J, with 6 bases in between. CDR3 sequence: CASSFLGEQFF. The CDR3 DNA reads TGTGCCAGCAGCTTTTTGGGTGAGCAGTTCTTC.

The genes are TRBV28 and TRBJ1-2; 7 bases are a match to TRBD1. This CDR3 has 17 amino acids. Trimming removed 9 bases from V and 1 base from J; junction bases left unmatched: 17. The germline V gene has CDR1 MDHEN and CDR2 SYDVKM. As DNA, the CDR3 is TGTGCCAGGACCCCGGGTAGGGGGCAGTCGGGTAACTATGGCTACACCTTC. This translates into CARTPGRGQSGNYGYTF.

The chain has TRBV4-1 and TRBJ1-2; D is unresolved. Deletions cut 0 bases from V and 12 bases from J, with 20 bases between. The CDR3 is 15 amino acids. CDR1 and CDR2 (germline): MGHRA, YSYEKL. CDR3 bases: TGCGCCAGCAGCCAAGAAGCCGGAACAAACTATAGCCACACCTTC. This sequence encodes CASSQEAGTNYSHTF.

This clonotype occurred once. The chain joins TRBV7-9 to TRBJ2-7, with D hard to call. In germline, CDR1 is SEHNR, CDR2 FQNEAQ (reference sequence). V lost 1 base, J lost 5 bases, and 12 bases lay in between. The CDR3 spans 14 residues. Written as DNA, the CDR3 is TGTGCCAGCAGCTTAGGTCAGACATCCGACGAGCAGTACTTC. Amino acids: CASSLGQTSDEQYF.

This clonotype has only a few counts. One junction end does not reproduce the germline sequence, and a read error may be involved. The chain has TRBV11-2 and TRBJ1-4; D is unresolved. CDR1 is SGHAT and CDR2 is FQNNGV in the germline V gene. The CDR3 totals 14 residues. The CDR3 protein is CANSLEAADEKLFF. CDR3 sequence (DNA): TGTGCCAACAGCTTAGAGGCTGCGGACGAAAAACTGTTTTTT. Full variable domain (rest looked up from reference TRBV11-2 and TRBJ1-4): EAGVAQSPRYKIIEKRQSVAFWCNPISGHATLYWYQQILGQGPKLLIQFQNNGVVDDSQLPKDRFSAERLKGVDSTLKIQPAKLEDSAVYLCANSLEAADEKLFFGSGTQLSVL.

Concerning this clonotype itself: With a much larger clone just one base away, this may be a read error. This chain connects TRBV5-6 to TRBJ1-5; a weak D match, TRBD1 (6 bases). The CDR3 extends over 17 amino acids. Germline V gives CDR1 SGHDT, CDR2 YYEEEE. V was cut by 3 bases and J by 0 bases, with 16 bases left in between. The CDR3 protein is CASSSRHREFSNQPQHF. The CDR3 region has the DNA TGTGCCAGCAGCTCGCGGCACAGGGAATTTAGCAATCAGCCCCAGCATTTT.

V usage is TRBV28 and J usage is TRBJ1-4, with a weak D call TRBD1 (5 bases). This CDR3 contains 14 residues. The ends were cut back, 7 bases at V and 4 bases at J, with 13 bases in the middle. Germline loops: CDR1 MDHEN, CDR2 SYDVKM. CDR3 sequence (DNA): TGTGCCAGCATCATCAGGGTTGGTAATGAAAAACTGTTTTTT. Translated, it gives CASIIRVGNEKLFF.

Note on this clonotype: With a much larger clone just one base away, this may be a read error. This rearrangement joins TRBV5-5 to TRBJ2-4, with a possible D match to TRBD2 (6 bases). The CDR3 has 14 amino acids. V was trimmed by 2 bases and J by 2 bases, leaving 8 bases between them. CDR1 and CDR2 from the germline V gene are SGHKS and YYEKEE (reference sequence). For the CDR3, the DNA is TGTGCCAGCAGCTTCGGGACTCCCAAAAACATTCAGTACTTC. Translation gives CASSFGTPKNIQYF.

Of note for this clonotype: Germline and junction disagree at one end, which may indicate a read error. The chain has TRBV6-6 and TRBJ2-3; D might be TRBD1 or TRBD2, each matching 5 bases. The CDR3 loop spans 19 amino acids. Germline CDR1 and CDR2: MNHNY and SVGAGI (reference sequence). CDR3 protein: CTSSYLSPGTRLSTDTRYF. The CDR3 nucleotides are TGTACCAGCAGTTACTTATCCCCCGGGACGAGGCTTAGCACAGATACGCGGTATTTT.

Details on this clonotype: Possible read error: a much larger clone is one base away. The chain combines TRBV13 with TRBJ2-3; D gene ambiguous. Looked up from germline, CDR1 is PRHDT and CDR2 is FYEKMQ (reference sequence). The CDR3 is made up of 14 amino acids. Between the trimmed V and J ends, which lost 0 bases and 5 bases, there was a span of 9 bases. Here the CDR3 reads CASSLGLRIDTQYF. CDR3 DNA: TGTGCCAGCAGCTTAGGGCTTCGCATAGATACGCAGTATTTT.

On this clonotype itself: Sequence at one end of the junction differs from germline and may be a read error. This chain uses TRBV7-8 with TRBJ2-3; 7 bases are a match to TRBD1. CDR1 is SGHVS and CDR2 is FQNEAQ in the germline V gene. The CDR3 loop spans 15 amino acids. The CDR3 sequence: CATSLEETGLFTQYF. Written as DNA, the CDR3 is TGTGCCACCAGCCTCGAAGAGACAGGGCTCTTCACGCAGTATTTT.

The chain couples TRBV6-5 to TRBJ2-3; a possible D gene is TRBD2 (7 bases). The CDR3 extends over 19 amino acids. Germline lookup yields CDR1 MNHEY and CDR2 SVGAGI. Trimming removed 10 bases at V and 0 bases at J, with 29 bases between. The CDR3, as DNA: TGTGCCACCACCCTGGAAGGGGGAAGGGGAGGGGTCAGCACAGATACGCAGTATTTT. Its translation: CATTLEGGRGGVSTDTQYF.

In regard to this clonotype: As the CDR3 is not closed by the conserved phenylalanine or tryptophan, this likely results from a read error. The rearrangement uses TRBV29-1 and TRBJ2-5; 11 nucleotides agree with TRBD2. Losses at the gene ends were 3 bases for V and 5 bases for J; bases not matched to a gene: 20. Germline V lookup: CDR1 SQVTM, CDR2 ANQGSEA. The CDR3 has 19 residues. The CDR3 DNA follows: TGCAGCGTTGAGGGGAGGCTAGCGGGAGGATCAAGGGGGCAGGAGACCCAGTACCTC. Amino acids: CSVEGRLAGGSRGQETQYL.

As concerns this clonotype: Germline is not matched at one junction end, which may reflect a read error. The chain joins TRBV6-1 to TRBJ1-1; D remains ambiguous. Germline V gene data show CDR1 as MNHNS and CDR2 as SASEGT. CDR3 length: 13 residues. CDR3 coding DNA: TGTGCCAGCAGTGAGGCAAGGAACGCTGAAGCTTTCTTT. Translated, it gives CASSEARNAEAFF.

As for this clonotype: The junction does not match germline at one end; this may be a read error. The chain employs TRBV4-2 and TRBJ1-5; D possibly corresponds to TRBD1 (5 bases). Germline assignment: CDR1 LGHNA and CDR2 YNFKEQ. The CDR3 consists of 16 residues. CDR3: CVSRQDPGQAGQPQHF. CDR3 nucleotides: TGTGTCAGCCGCCAAGATCCGGGGCAGGCGGGGCAGCCCCAGCATTTT.

For this clonotype: One end of the junction is discordant with germline, which a read error may explain. This chain uses TRBV6-1 with TRBJ2-3, with D possibly matching TRBD2 (5 bases). The CDR3 contains 16 residues. Germline-derived CDR1 and CDR2 are MNHNS and SASEGT. CDR3 in amino acids: CAGSQLAGLTTDMQYF. The CDR3 DNA reads as TGTGCCGGCAGTCAATTGGCGGGTTTAACCACAGATATGCAGTATTTT.

This clonotype was counted at least ten times. The V call is TRBV6-1, the J call TRBJ1-1; D unclear. The length of the CDR3 is 13 residues. CDR1 is MNHNS, CDR2 SASEGT, per germline. The V end was cut by 4 bases, the J end by 3 bases, with 9 bases between. The CDR3 DNA reads TGTGCCAGCAGTGTACAGCAGGACACTGAAGCTTTCTTT. Protein sequence: CASSVQQDTEAFF.

In its sample, this clonotype was seen a few times. V gene TRBV30 combines with J gene TRBJ2-5; TRBD1 matches 9 bases. V was pared by 4 bases and J by 4 bases, with 13 bases of the junction left unmatched. Germline CDR1 is GTSNPN and CDR2 is SVGIG (reference sequence). The CDR3 has 16 amino acids. DNA of the CDR3: TGTGCCTGGAATGACCCACCCGACAGGGGGAGAGAGACCCAGTACTTC. Residues: CAWNDPPDRGRETQYF.

Points on this clonotype: A read error may account for a junction end that differs from germline. This sequence joins TRBV11-2 and TRBJ2-1, with TRBD2 identical over 12 bases. Per germline, CDR1 SGHAT and CDR2 FQNNGV. The CDR3 is 15 amino acids. CDR3 DNA sequence: TGTACCAGCAGCTCGCGACTAGCGGGAGTGGAAGAGCAATTCTTC. As protein: CTSSSRLAGVEEQFF.

To note about this clonotype: Since a much larger clone is just one base distant, this may be a read error. The chain combines TRBV20-1 with TRBJ2-3, with D perhaps matching TRBD2 (7 bases). This CDR3 spans 15 amino acids. CDR1 is DFQATT, CDR2 SNEGSKA, per germline (reference sequence). In DNA, the CDR3 is TGCAGTGCTAGCACCGCGGGGGCAAACACAGATGCGCAGTATTTT. Its protein product is CSASTAGANTDAQYF.

There are many counts of this clonotype. CDR3 coding DNA: TGTGCCAGCAGTGAATCAGGGGGAAGAAACACCATATATTTT. It specifies CASSESGGRNTIYF. The chain combines TRBV6-1 with TRBJ1-3; 7 bases fit TRBD1. Trimming cost V 2 bases and J 5 bases; bases outside gene matches: 3. Per the germline V gene, CDR1 is MNHNS and CDR2 is SASEGT. This CDR3 contains 14 residues.

This clonotype has a count of ten or more. The V gene is TRBV28, the J gene TRBJ2-1; 7 bases match TRBD2. The CDR3 consists of 15 residues. Germline lookup yields CDR1 MDHEN and CDR2 SYDVKM. Trimming took 5 bases from V and 8 from J; bases not matched to a gene: 12. The CDR3 loop reads CASSPGLGPAYEQFF. Here the CDR3 DNA reads TGTGCCAGCAGTCCCGGACTAGGCCCTGCTTATGAGCAGTTCTTC. The full variable domain, in which reference TRBV28 and TRBJ2-1 provide the parts outside the CDR3, is DVKVTQSSRYLVKRTGEKVFLECVQDMDHENMFWYRQDPGLGLRLIYFSYDVKMKEKGDIPEGYSVSREKKERFSLILESASTNQTSMYLCASSPGLGPAYEQFFGPGTRLTVL.

This clonotype was detected only once. Just one base apart from a much larger clone, this may be a read error. The gene calls are TRBV6-6 and TRBJ2-3; D may be TRBD2 (6 bases). Trimming pared 6 bases from V and 5 bases from J, leaving 21 bases between. CDR1 MNHNY and CDR2 SVGAGI come from the germline V gene (reference sequence). CDR3 size: 16 residues. The CDR3 nucleotides read TGTGCCAGCAGGCGAGGACCAGCGGGTCTTGGAGATACGCAGTATTTT. Translated: CASRRGPAGLGDTQYF.

This clonotype was observed a single time. The junction and the germline gene differ at one end; a read error may be behind it. CDR3 residues: CASSLELGADYERYF. CDR3 DNA: TGTGCCAGCAGCTTAGAATTGGGGGCAGACTACGAGCGGTACTTC. This rearrangement joins TRBV11-2 to TRBJ2-7; tentatively, D is TRBD1 (6 bases). The V gene's germline CDR1 is SGHAT and CDR2 FQNNGV. The CDR3 has 15 residues.